A single T cell receptor beta chain is shown here with its context. The antigen is undetermined. The data are from a study of a mutant IDH1 vaccine in newly diagnosed glioma. The time point denotes: week 47, end of study. The investigators gave 300 ug of mutant IDH1 20-mer peptide in each vaccine dose, together with topical imiquimod. The CDR3 is 15 amino acids. Germline CDR1 and CDR2: SGDLS and YYNGEE. V gave up 3 bases and J gave up 1 base, with 13 bases separating them. The assay was immunoSEQ multiplex PCR, and TCRdb's table has in-frame clones only and misses some. The table has 55,000 to 65,000 clones, about 71% seen once.

This sequence joins TRBV9 and TRBJ1-1; a possible D gene is TRBD1 (5 bases). This receptor was identified in a man aged 50-60 years with glioma. Specimen: PBMCs, collected from a glioma patient whose treatment included an IDH1 peptide vaccine. CDR3 nucleotide sequence: TGTGCCAGCAGCGCTTGGGACGAATCGAACACTGAAGCTTTCTTT. Its protein is CASSAWDESNTEAFF.